This T cell receptor (beta chain) was sequenced for a study of spatial heterogeneity in lung cancer. At the level of the study: Alpha-chain sequences were detected in numbers that were consistently lower than beta-chain sequences. TCR transcript counts in tumor regions correlated strongly with a T cell module score from matched bulk RNA-seq. Study conclusions and caveats: Tracking of tumor mutation counts was seen in expanded intratumoral alpha and beta TCR counts.

TCRdb used MiXCR to reprocess the 5' RACE reads, holding one entry per CDR3 protein. Of about 8,800 distinct CDR3 sequences listed, about 4.6% are singletons. Germline CDR1 reads SGDLS; CDR2 reads YYNGEE. The V and J ends lost 0 bases and 0 bases respectively, with 7 bases between them. The CDR3 spans 16 residues. This clonotype has at least ten counts. Its antigen is not known. Time point specified: sample taken at primary tumor resection. There were 70 to 80 donors, all of them untreated patients with early-stage non-small cell lung cancer. Unsorted samples of tumor, nontumor lung or frozen PBMC had their whole RNA sequenced.

This receptor was obtained from a female donor with early-stage non-small cell lung cancer. The chain couples TRBV9 to TRBJ2-6, with D unresolved. The source material was lung tumor tissue, sampled at surgery. The CDR3 is CASSVALSSGANVLTF. The CDR3, as DNA: TGTGCCAGCAGCGTAGCCCTGTCCTCTGGGGCCAACGTCCTGACTTTC. The variable domain in full, completed from reference TRBV9 and TRBJ2-6, reads DSGVTQTPKHLITATGQRVTLRCSPRSGDLSVYWYQQSLDQGLQFLIQYYNGEERAKGNILERFSAQQFPDLHSELNLSSLELGDSALYFCASSVALSSGANVLTFGAGSRLTVL.